Below, one T cell receptor beta chain is given with its context. Some clones are missing from TCRdb's copy, which holds only in-frame ones; the method was immunoSEQ multiplex PCR. The table has 95,000 to 150,000 clones, 79% seen once; the top ten hold 3% to 4.5%. The entry originates in a study of blood T cell repertoires in COVID-19. Study-wide context: PBMCs, B-cell-depleted T cells, or T cells were the source of the cDNA or gDNA that made up the material.

In germline, CDR1 is MDHEN, CDR2 SYDVKM. Trimming pared 6 bases from V and 2 bases from J, leaving 10 bases between. This CDR3 contains 13 residues. Sequencing was done on a sample of peripheral blood. The TCR sequence derives from a woman at least 80 years old with acute or convalescent COVID-19. The chain employs TRBV28 and TRBJ1-2, with D possibly matching TRBD1 (6 bases). The CDR3 region is CASRFGQNYGYTF. The CDR3 DNA follows: TGTGCCAGCAGATTCGGACAGAACTATGGCTACACCTTC.